This T cell receptor (beta chain) was sequenced in a study of Graves' ophthalmopathy and Graves' hyperthyroidism listed by TCRdb under 2018. Looking at the study overall: Peripheral blood samples were taken at the time of initial diagnosis, before any treatment was given. TCR beta repertoire signatures were used to distinguish Graves' ophthalmopathy from Graves' hyperthyroidism and to predict progression to ophthalmopathy. In total, approximately 130 blood samples were TCR-sequenced: 40 to 45 ophthalmopathy, roughly 77 hyperthyroidism and approximately 17 hyperthyroidism-to-ophthalmopathy patients. To explore V-J signatures distinguishing ophthalmopathy from hyperthyroidism, a discovery set of 100 patients (fewer than 45 ophthalmopathy, some 57 stable hyperthyroidism) was enrolled. For independent validation, a separate cohort was made up of 18 hyperthyroidism patients plus 17 patients who later progressed from hyperthyroidism to ophthalmopathy. In roughly six hyperthyroidism patients, the T-cell repertoires found in thyroid tissue were compared with those found in blood. Following sampling, methimazole starting at 30 mg daily was administered to hyperthyroidism patients, and high-dose intravenous methylprednisolone was administered to ophthalmopathy patients. The approximately 90 discovery patients were divided at random into training and test sets in a 7:3 ratio. What the authors observed across the whole study: In cross-validation, the 13-signature model distinguished ophthalmopathy from stable hyperthyroidism with 87.88% sensitivity and over 81% specificity, while in the test set the corresponding values were about 79% and 69%. No statistical method was used to predetermine the sample size, and group allocation was not hidden from the investigators. Most expanded thyroid clonotypes with a frequency above 0.001 also appeared in blood, which suggests that blood repertoires may reflect the immune response in the thyroid. In validation, the model predicted ophthalmopathy progression with 55% to 71% sensitivity and around 72% specificity; some 13 predicted patients were CT-confirmed with GO in a median of approximately six months.

Ophthalmopathy patients were characterized by moderately to severely active disease, a Clinical Activity Score of at least 3, a NOSPECS grade of at least 4, and a disease duration under 3 months. Patients were excluded if they had other autoimmune diseases, uncontrolled infections, pregnancy or lactation. Diagnosis was based on clinical symptoms, serum thyroxine, TRAb, thyroid ultrasound and orbital computed tomography. PBMCs were isolated from 7.5 to 10 ml of fresh peripheral blood by Ficoll-Paque density gradient centrifugation. Trizol reagent was used to extract the total RNA, and its quality was then checked on an Agilent 2100 Bioanalyzer. This clonotype was recorded at least ten times. Its antigen remains undetermined. No much larger clone is present one base from it, and per-base qualities are unavailable. Looking up the germline V gene (reference sequence) yields CDR1 LNHDA and CDR2 SQIVND. Including the terminal cysteine and phenylalanine, the CDR3 comprises 16 residues. Only the CDR3 DNA stays, 48 bases, in frame from base 1. V drops 6 bases and J drops 0 bases, leaving 15 bases in between.

For repertoire sequencing, TCR beta CDR3 regions were amplified from RNA transcripts. HTBI primers and the Qiagen OneStep RT-PCR kit were used in a first-round RT-PCR, which was followed by a second-round multiplex PCR, size selection and purification. Libraries were sequenced paired-end with 100 bp reads on an Illumina HiSeq2000. The paper's data handling went like this. Reads were processed with SOAPnuke, discarding reads with adapters, uncalled bases, mean Phred below 15, or no exact constant-primer or identifier match. High-quality paired reads were merged with COPE v1.2.5. Clonotypes were defined as unique nucleotide sequences and were aligned to IMGT TRB V, D and J references using MiTCR v1.1. The analysis was limited to V-J combinations with a frequency above 0.0001, which together covered 99% to 99.2% of repertoires. For each V-J combination, a TCR clonal expansion and chaos score was defined as the ratio of F50 clonal expansion to chaos observed in the TCRdist matrix. Welch's t-statistics and random forest were used to reduce features to about 14 V-J combinations, which were fed into a naive Bayes classifier. The Morisita-Horn index was used to measure how similar the thyroid and blood repertoires were. TCRdb applied fastp at Q25 and MiXCR to the public reads, then kept only in-frame beta chains. Duplicate CDR3 protein sequences are folded into a single record with the most common DNA and genes. None of the V and J calls come from the authors' own analysis; TCRdb made them. Present in this sample are about 210,000 distinct CDR3 sequences, around 30% of which were seen just once. Approximately 8.2% of the sample is held by the ten biggest clonotypes.

What was sequenced was peripheral blood. The chain employs TRBV19 and TRBJ2-4, with TRBD1 tentatively as D gene (6 bases match). This clonotype was obtained from a man between 50 and 59 years old with Graves' ophthalmopathy. Donor details come from another sample of the same person, matched by shared clones. The CDR3 corresponds to CASSPSTGGAKNIQYF. The nucleotide sequence reads as follows: TGTGCCAGTAGCCCCTCGACAGGAGGAGCCAAAAACATTCAGTACTTC. The variable domain in full, with residues beyond the CDR3 obtained from the reference TRBV19 and TRBJ2-4 genes, is DGGITQSPKYLFRKEGQNVTLSCEQNLNHDAMYWYRQDPGQGLRLIYYSQIVNDFQKGDIAEGYSVSREKKESFPLTVTSAQKNPTAFYLCASSPSTGGAKNIQYFGAGTRLSVL.